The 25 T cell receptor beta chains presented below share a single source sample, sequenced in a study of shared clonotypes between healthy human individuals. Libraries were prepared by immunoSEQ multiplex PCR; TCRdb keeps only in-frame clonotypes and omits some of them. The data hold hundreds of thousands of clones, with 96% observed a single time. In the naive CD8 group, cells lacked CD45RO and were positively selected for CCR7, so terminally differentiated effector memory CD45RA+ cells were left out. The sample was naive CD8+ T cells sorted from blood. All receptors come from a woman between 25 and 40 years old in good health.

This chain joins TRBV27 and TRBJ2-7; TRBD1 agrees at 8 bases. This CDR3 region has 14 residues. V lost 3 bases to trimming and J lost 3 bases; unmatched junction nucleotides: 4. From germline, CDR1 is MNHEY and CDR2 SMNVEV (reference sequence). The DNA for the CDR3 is TGTGCCAGCAGTTTCGGGACAGGAAACTACGAGCAGTACTTC. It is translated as CASSFGTGNYEQYF.

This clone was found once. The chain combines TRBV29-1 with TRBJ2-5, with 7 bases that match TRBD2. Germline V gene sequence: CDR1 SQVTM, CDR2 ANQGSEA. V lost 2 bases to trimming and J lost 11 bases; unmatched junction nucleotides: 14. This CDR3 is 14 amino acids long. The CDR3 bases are TGCAGCGTTGAAATCATGGGAGGGCCTAGGGAGCAGTACTTC. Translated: CSVEIMGGPREQYF.

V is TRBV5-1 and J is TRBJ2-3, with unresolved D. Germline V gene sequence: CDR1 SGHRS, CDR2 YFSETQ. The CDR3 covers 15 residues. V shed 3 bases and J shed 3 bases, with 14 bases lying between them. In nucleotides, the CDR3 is TGCGCCAGCAGCTCCTTTACCCTTGGGACAGATACGCAGTATTTT. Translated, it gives CASSSFTLGTDTQYF.

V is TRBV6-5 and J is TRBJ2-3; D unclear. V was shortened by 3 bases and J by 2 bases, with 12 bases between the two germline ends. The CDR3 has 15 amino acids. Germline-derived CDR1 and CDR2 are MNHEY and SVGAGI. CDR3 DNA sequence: TGTGCCAGCAGTTATACTTCCCCCCACACAGATACGCAGTATTTT. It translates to CASSYTSPHTDTQYF.

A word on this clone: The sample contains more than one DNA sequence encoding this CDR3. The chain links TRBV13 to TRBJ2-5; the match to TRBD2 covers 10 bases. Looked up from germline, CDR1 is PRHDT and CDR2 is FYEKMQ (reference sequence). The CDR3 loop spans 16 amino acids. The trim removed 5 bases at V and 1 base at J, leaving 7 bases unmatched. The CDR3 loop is CASSTRLAGFQETQYF. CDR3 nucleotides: TGTGCCAGCAGCACCAGACTAGCGGGCTTCCAAGAGACCCAGTACTTC. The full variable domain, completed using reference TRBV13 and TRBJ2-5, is AAGVIQSPRHLIKEKRETATLKCYPIPRHDTVYWYQQGPGQDPQFLISFYEKMQSDKGSIPDRFSAQQFSDYHSELNMSSLELGDSALYFCASSTRLAGFQETQYFGPGTRLLVL.

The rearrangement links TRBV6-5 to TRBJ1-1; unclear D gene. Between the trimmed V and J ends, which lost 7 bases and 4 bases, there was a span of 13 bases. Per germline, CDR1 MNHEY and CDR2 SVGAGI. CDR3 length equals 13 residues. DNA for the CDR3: TGTGCCAGCACCAAAGTGGGGAGCACTGAAGCTTTCTTT. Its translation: CASTKVGSTEAFF.

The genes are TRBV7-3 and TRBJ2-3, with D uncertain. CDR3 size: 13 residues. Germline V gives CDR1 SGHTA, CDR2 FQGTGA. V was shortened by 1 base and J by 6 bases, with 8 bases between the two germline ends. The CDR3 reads CASSLNGVDTQYF. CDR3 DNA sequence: TGTGCCAGCAGCTTAAATGGCGTCGATACGCAGTATTTT.

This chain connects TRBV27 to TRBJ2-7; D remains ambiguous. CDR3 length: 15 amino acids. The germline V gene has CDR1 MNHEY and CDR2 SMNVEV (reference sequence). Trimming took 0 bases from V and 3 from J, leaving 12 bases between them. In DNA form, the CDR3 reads TGTGCCAGCAGTTTATCGGGTAACAGATACTACGAGCAGTACTTC. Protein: CASSLSGNRYYEQYF.

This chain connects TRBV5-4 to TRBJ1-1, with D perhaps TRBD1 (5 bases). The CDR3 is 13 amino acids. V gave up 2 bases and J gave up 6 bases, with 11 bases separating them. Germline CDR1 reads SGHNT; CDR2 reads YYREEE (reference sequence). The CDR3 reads CASSFSRESEAFF. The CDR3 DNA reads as TGTGCCAGCAGCTTTAGCAGGGAGTCTGAAGCTTTCTTT.

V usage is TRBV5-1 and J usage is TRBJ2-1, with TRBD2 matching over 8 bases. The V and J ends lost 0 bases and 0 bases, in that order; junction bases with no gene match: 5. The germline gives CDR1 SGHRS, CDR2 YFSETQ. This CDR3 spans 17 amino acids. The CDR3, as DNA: TGCGCCAGCAGCTTGGGACGGGAGGGGAGCTCCTACAATGAGCAGTTCTTC. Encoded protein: CASSLGREGSSYNEQFF.

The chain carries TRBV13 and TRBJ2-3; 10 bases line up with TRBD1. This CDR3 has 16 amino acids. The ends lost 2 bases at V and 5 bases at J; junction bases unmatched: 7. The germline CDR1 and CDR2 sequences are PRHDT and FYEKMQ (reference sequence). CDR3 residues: CASSLPGQGRQDTQYF. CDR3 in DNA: TGTGCCAGCAGCTTACCGGGACAGGGGCGTCAAGATACGCAGTATTTT. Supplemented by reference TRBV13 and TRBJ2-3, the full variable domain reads AAGVIQSPRHLIKEKRETATLKCYPIPRHDTVYWYQQGPGQDPQFLISFYEKMQSDKGSIPDRFSAQQFSDYHSELNMSSLELGDSALYFCASSLPGQGRQDTQYFGPGTRLTVL.

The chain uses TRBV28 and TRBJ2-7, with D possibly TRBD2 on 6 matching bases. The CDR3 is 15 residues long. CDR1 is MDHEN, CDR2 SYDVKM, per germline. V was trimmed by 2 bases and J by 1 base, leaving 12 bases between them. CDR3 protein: CASSLRDGLSYEQYF. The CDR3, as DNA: TGTGCCAGCAGTTTAAGGGACGGACTATCCTACGAGCAGTACTTC.

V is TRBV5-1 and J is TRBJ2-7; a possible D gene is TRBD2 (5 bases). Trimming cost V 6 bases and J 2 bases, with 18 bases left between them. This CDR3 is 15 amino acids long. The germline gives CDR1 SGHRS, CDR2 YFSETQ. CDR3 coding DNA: TGCGCCAGCAACCCCACCCAGCGGAGCCCCTACGAGCAGTACTTC. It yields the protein CASNPTQRSPYEQYF.

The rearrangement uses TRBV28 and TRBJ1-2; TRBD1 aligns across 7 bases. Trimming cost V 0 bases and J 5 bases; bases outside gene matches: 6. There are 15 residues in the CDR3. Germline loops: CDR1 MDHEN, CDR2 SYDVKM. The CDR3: CASSLWGTEKYGYTF. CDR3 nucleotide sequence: TGTGCCAGCAGTTTATGGGGGACAGAAAAGTATGGCTACACCTTC.

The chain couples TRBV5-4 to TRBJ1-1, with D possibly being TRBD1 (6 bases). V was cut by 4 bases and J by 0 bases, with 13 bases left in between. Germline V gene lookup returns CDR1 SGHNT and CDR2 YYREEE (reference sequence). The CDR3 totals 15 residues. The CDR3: CASSPNRALNTEAFF. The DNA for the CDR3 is TGTGCCAGCAGCCCAAACAGGGCGTTGAACACTGAAGCTTTCTTT.

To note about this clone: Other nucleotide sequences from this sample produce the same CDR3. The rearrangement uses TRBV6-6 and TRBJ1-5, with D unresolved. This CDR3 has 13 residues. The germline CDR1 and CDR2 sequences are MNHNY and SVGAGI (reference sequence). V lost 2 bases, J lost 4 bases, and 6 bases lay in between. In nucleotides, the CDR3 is TGTGCCAGCAGTTACAAAGGGAATCAGCCCCAGCATTTT. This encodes CASSYKGNQPQHF.

As DNA, the CDR3 is TGTGCCAGTACGTCATCGGCTGTTAGCTCCTACAATGAGCAGTTCTTC. As protein: CASTSSAVSSYNEQFF. This chain links TRBV19 with TRBJ2-1, with D unclear. CDR3 length equals 16 residues. Germline values: CDR1 LNHDA, CDR2 SQIVND (reference sequence). The V and J ends lost 7 bases and 0 bases respectively, with 16 bases between them.

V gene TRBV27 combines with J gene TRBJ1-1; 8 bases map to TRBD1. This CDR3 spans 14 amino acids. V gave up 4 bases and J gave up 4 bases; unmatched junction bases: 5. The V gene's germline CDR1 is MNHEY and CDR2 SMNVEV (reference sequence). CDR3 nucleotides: TGTGCCAGCAGTTCCACAGGGGGAATCACTGAAGCTTTCTTT. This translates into CASSSTGGITEAFF.

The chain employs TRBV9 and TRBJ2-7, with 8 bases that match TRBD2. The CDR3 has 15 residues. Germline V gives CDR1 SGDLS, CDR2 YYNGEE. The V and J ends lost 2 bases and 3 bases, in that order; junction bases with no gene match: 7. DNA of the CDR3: TGTGCCAGCAGCGTCGAAAGCGGGAGCTACTACGAGCAGTACTTC. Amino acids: CASSVESGSYYEQYF.

DNA of the CDR3: TGCGCCAGCAGCCAAGATCTTGGGCGGAATGAAGCTTTCTTT. This codes for CASSQDLGRNEAFF. The chain carries TRBV4-1 and TRBJ1-1, with no clear D. This CDR3 has 14 amino acids. The germline V and J ends were trimmed by 0 bases and 7 bases, with 12 bases remaining between them. Germline assignment: CDR1 MGHRA and CDR2 YSYEKL.

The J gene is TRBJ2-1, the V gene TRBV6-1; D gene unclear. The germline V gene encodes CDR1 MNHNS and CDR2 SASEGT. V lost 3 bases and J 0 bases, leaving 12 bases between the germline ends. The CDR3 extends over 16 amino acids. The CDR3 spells CASSEGYVSSYNEQFF. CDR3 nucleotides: TGTGCCAGCAGTGAGGGATACGTAAGCTCCTACAATGAGCAGTTCTTC.

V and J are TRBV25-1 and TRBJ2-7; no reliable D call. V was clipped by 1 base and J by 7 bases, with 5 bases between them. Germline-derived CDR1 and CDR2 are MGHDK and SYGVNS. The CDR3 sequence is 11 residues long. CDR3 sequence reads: CASSELREQYF. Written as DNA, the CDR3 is TGTGCCAGCAGTGAATTACGGGAGCAGTACTTC.

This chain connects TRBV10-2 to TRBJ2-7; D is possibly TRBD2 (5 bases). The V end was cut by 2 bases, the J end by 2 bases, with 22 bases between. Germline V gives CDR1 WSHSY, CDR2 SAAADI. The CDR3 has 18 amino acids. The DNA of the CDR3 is TGCGCCAGCAGTGAGGTCACGGACTTACGCAAAAAGACCTACGAGCAGTACTTC. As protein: CASSEVTDLRKKTYEQYF.

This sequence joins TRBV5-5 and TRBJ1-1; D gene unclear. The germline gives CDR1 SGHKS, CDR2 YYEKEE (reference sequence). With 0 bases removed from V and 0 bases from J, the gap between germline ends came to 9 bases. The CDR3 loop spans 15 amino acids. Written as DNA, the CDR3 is TGTGCCAGCAGCTTGGCCTGGGTTATGAACACTGAAGCTTTCTTT. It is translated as CASSLAWVMNTEAFF.

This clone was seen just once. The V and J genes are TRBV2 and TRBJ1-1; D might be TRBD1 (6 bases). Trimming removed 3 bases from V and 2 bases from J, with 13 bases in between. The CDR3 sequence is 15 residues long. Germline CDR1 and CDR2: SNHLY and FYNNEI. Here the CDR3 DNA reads TGTGCCAGCAGTGAGGTACAGGGAATTAACACTGAAGCTTTCTTT. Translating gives CASSEVQGINTEAFF.